These T cell receptor beta chains were read from a single sample in a study of cytomegalovirus exposure and HLA in healthy donors. Sequenced by immunoSEQ multiplex PCR; TCRdb stores in-frame clones only, minus some. The sample consists of 100,000 to 140,000 clones, approximately 84% of them appearing once. The sample taken for sequencing was PBMCs. All receptors derive from a man aged 25-45 years in good health and CMV-seronegative. Each CDR3 is given without its conserved first and last residue. The order of the fields is V gene, J gene, clone size, CDR3 protein. Expanded clones are given a class, and other clones once, few, many or no size at all.

TRBV5-4	TRBJ1-1	few	ASSYRGTEAF
TRBV2	TRBJ1-1	.	ASPGSLGNTEAF
TRBV5-4	TRBJ2-7	.	ASSAGQGKDSYEQY
TRBV29-1	TRBJ1-1	.	SVDRNTEAF
TRBV7-8	TRBJ1-5	.	ASSPGGHNQPQH
TRBV29-1	TRBJ2-5	.	SVNPRGGAQETQY
TRBV19	TRBJ1-5	.	ASSMQGAVQPQH
TRBV10-3	TRBJ2-7	.	ATVGTGIDEQY
TRBV25-1	TRBJ2-2	.	ASRDTGVRGELF
TRBV19	TRBJ1-1	.	ASRGQGSTPNTEAF
TRBV9	TRBJ2-1	.	ASSPAPKGRGEQF